This TCR beta chain derives from a study of blood T cell repertoires in COVID-19. Produced via immunoSEQ multiplex PCR; TCRdb's table is partial and in-frame only. This table holds roughly 400,000 clones, around nine tenths found once. The V end lost 4 bases, the J end lost 0 bases, and 9 bases lay between the germline ends. Germline assignment: CDR1 KGHDR and CDR2 SFDVKD. This CDR3 comprises 15 residues. Allocation to cohorts depended on clinical history reported by the participants. Two negative PCRs, clearance, or symptom resolution were required of recovered Cohort 3 donors. This chain links TRBV24-1 with TRBJ1-5; maybe TRBD1 (5 bases). The source of this sequence is a young woman who had recovered from COVID-19. Sequencing input: PBMCs or T cells enriched from blood (not recorded which). The CDR3 here is CATSDPTVSNQPQHF. DNA for the CDR3: TGTGCCACCAGTGACCCGACAGTTAGCAATCAGCCCCAGCATTTT.